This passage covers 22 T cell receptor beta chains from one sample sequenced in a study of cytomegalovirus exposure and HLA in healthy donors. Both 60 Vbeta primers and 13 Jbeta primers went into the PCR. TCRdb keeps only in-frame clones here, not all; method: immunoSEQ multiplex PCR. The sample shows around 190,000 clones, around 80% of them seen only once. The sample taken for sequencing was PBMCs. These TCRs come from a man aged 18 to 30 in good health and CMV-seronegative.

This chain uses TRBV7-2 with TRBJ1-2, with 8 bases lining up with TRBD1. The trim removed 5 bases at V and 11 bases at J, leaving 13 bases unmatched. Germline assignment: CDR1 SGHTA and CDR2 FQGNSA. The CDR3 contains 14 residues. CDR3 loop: CASSPEHQGAGYTF. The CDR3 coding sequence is TGTGCCAGCAGCCCCGAACACCAGGGGGCTGGTTACACCTTC.

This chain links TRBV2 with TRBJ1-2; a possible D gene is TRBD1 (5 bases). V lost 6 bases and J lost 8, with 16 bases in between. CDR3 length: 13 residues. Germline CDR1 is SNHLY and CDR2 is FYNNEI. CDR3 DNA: TGTGCCAGCAGGGGGGGGACCGCAGTCGGCTACACCTTC. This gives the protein CASRGGTAVGYTF.

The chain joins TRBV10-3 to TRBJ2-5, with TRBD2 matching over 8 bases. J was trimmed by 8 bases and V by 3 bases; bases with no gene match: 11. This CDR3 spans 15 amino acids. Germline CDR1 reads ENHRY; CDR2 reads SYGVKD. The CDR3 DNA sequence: TGTGCCATCAGTGAAGCGGGGGAGGGCTTTGAAACCCAGTACTTC. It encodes CAISEAGEGFETQYF.

CDR3 nucleotide sequence: TGTGCCAGCAGTTTCTTCGAACTAGCGAGAAATGAGCAGTTCTTC. Its translation is CASSFFELARNEQFF. The rearrangement joins TRBV27 to TRBJ2-1, with 7 bases identical to TRBD2. After removal of 3 bases from V and 7 bases from J, the junction contained 9 bases not matched to a gene. Per germline, CDR1 MNHEY and CDR2 SMNVEV (reference sequence). This CDR3 contains 15 residues.

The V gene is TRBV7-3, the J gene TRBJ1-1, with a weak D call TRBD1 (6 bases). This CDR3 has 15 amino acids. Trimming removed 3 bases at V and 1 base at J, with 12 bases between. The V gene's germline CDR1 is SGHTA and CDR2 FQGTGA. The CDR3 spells CASSFSGVANTEAFF. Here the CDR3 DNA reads TGTGCCAGCAGCTTCTCAGGGGTGGCGAACACTGAAGCTTTCTTT.

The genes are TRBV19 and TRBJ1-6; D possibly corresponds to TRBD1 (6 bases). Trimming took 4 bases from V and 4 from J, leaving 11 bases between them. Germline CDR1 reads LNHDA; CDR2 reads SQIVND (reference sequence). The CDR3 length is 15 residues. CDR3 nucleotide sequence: TGTGCCAGTAGTAGCCGGGACACATATAATTCACCCCTCCACTTT. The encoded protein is CASSSRDTYNSPLHF.

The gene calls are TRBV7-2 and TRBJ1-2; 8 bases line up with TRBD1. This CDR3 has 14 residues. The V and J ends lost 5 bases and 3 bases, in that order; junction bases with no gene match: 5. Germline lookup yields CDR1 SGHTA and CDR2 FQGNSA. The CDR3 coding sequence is TGTGCCAGCAGCCCTACAGGGGGGGACTATGGCTACACCTTC. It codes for CASSPTGGDYGYTF.

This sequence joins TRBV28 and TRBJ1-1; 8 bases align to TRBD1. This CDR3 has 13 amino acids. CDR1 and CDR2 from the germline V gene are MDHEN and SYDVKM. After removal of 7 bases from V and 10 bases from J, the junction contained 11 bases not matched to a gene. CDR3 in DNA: TGTGCCAGCACCTCACCAGGGGGCCGAGGAGCTTTCTTT. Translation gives CASTSPGGRGAFF.

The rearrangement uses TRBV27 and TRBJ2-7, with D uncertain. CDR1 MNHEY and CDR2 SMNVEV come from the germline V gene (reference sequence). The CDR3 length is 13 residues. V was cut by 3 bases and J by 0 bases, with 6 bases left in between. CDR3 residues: CASSFRRSYEQYF. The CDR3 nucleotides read TGTGCCAGCAGTTTTCGTCGCTCCTACGAGCAGTACTTC.

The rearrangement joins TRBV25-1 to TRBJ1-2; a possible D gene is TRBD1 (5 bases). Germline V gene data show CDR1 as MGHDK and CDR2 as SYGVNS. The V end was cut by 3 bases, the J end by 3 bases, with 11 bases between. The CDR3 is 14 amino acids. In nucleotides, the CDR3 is TGTGCCAGCAGTGACGCCAGGGTCCACTATGGCTACACCTTC. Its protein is CASSDARVHYGYTF.

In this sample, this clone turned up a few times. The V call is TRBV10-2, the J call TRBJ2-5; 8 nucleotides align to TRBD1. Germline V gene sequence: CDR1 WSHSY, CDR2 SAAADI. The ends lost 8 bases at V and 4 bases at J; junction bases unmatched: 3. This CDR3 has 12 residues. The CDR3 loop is CASGQGGETQYF. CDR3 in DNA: TGCGCCAGCGGACAGGGCGGAGAGACCCAGTACTTC.

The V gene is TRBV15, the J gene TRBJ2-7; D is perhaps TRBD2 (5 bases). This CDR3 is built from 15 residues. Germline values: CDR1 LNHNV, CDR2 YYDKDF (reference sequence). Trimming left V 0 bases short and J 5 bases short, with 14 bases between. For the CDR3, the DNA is TGTGCCACCAGCAGAGATAACGAGGGCCGCGACGAGCAGTACTTC. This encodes CATSRDNEGRDEQYF.

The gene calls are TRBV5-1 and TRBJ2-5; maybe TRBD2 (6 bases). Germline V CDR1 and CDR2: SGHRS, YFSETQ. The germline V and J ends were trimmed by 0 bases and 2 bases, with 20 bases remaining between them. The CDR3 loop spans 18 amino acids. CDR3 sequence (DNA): TGCGCCAGCAGCTTGGGTCCTAGCGCCCGTATAGGTCAAGAGACCCAGTACTTC. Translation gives CASSLGPSARIGQETQYF. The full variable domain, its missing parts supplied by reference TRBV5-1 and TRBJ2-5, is KAGVTQTPRYLIKTRGQQVTLSCSPISGHRSVSWYQQTPGQGLQFLFEYFSETQRNKGNFPGRFSGRQFSNSRSEMNVSTLELGDSALYLCASSLGPSARIGQETQYFGPGTRLLVL.

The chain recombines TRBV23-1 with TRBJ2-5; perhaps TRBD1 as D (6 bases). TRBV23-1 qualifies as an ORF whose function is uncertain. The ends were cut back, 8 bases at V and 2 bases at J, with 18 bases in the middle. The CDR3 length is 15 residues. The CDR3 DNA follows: TGCGCCAGCTTCTCCTCGGGACAACGGCAAGAGACCCAGTACTTC. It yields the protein CASFSSGQRQETQYF.

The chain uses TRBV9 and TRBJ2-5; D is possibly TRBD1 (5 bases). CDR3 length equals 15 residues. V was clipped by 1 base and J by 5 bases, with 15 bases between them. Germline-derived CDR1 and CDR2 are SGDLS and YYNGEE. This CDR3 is CASSVYWGPSETQYF. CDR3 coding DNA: TGTGCCAGCAGCGTATATTGGGGCCCCTCCGAGACCCAGTACTTC.

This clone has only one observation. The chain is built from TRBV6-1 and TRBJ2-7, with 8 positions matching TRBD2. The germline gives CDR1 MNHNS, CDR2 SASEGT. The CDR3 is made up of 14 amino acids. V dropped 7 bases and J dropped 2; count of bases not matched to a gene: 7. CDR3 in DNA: TGTGCCAGCATCCGAGTAGCGGGGCCCTACGAGCAGTACTTC. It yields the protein CASIRVAGPYEQYF.

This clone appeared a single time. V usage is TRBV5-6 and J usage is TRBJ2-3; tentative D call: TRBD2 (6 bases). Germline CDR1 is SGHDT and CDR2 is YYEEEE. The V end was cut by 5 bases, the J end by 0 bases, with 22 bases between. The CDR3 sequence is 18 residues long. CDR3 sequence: CASSSYAYGRSSTDTQYF. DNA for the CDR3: TGTGCCAGCAGTTCTTATGCCTACGGGAGATCTAGCACAGATACGCAGTATTTT.

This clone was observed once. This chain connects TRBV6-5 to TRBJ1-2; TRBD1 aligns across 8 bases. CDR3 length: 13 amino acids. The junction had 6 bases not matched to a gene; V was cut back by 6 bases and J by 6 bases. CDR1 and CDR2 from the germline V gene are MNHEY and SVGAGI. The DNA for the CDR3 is TGTGCCAGCAGATGGGACAGGAAGGATGGCTACACCTTC. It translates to CASRWDRKDGYTF.

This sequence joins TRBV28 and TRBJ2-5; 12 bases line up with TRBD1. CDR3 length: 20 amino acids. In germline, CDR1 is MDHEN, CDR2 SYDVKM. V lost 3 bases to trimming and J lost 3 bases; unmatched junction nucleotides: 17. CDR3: CASSFKGGVRDRGREETQYF. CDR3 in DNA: TGTGCCAGCAGTTTTAAGGGGGGGGTCCGGGACAGGGGGCGCGAAGAGACCCAGTACTTC.

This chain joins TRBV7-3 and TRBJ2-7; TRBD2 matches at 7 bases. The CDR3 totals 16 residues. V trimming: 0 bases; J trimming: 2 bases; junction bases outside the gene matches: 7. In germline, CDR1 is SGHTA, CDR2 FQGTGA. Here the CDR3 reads CASSLTGGLGAYEQYF. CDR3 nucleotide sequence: TGTGCCAGCAGCTTAACGGGAGGACTAGGTGCCTACGAGCAGTACTTC.

CDR3 amino acids: CASSQDYRAQETQYF. The CDR3 DNA reads as TGCGCCAGCAGCCAAGATTACAGAGCCCAAGAGACCCAGTACTTC. V and J are TRBV4-1 and TRBJ2-5; unclear D gene. Germline loops: CDR1 MGHRA, CDR2 YSYEKL. This CDR3 is 15 amino acids long. V lost 0 bases and J 1 base, leaving 9 bases between the germline ends.

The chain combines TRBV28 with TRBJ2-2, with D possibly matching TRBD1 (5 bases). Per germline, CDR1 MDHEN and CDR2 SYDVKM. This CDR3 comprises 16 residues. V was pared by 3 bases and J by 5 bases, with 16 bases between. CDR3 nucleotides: TGTGCCAGCAGTTTCCCCGCCAGGGTAGGGACCGGGGAGCTGTTTTTT. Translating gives CASSFPARVGTGELFF.